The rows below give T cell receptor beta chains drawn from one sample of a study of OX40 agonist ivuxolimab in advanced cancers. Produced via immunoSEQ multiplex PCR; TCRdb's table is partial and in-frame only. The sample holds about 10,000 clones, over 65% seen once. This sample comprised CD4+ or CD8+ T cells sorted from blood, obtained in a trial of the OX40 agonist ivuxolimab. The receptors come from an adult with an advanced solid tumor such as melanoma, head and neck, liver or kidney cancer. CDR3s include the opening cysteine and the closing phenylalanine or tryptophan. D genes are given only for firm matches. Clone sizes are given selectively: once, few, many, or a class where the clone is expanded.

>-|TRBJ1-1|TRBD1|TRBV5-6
TGTGCCAGCAGCTGGCCCCGGGACAGGGGGAGGGCTGAAGCTTTCTTT
CASSWPRDRGRAEAFF
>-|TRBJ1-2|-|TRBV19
TGTGCCAGTAGTCGGCGGGCCCCTAACTATGGCTACACCTTC
CASSRRAPNYGYTF
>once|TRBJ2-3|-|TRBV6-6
TGTGCCAGCAAGGGGGCAGATACGCAGTATTTT
CASKGADTQYF
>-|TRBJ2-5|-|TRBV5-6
TGTGCCAGCAGCTTCCCTTCAGCCGAGGAGACCCAGTACTTC
CASSFPSAEETQYF
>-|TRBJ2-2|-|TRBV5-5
TGTGCCAGCAGCTTGGTTGGGGCCCAGAACACCGGGGAGCTGTTTTTT
CASSLVGAQNTGELFF
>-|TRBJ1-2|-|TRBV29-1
TGCAGCGTCGTGGGGGGGACGGATTATGGCTACACCTTC
CSVVGGTDYGYTF
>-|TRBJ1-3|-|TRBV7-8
TGTGCCAGCAGCTTAAGGGAAAGCGGGAATGGAAACACCATATATTTT
CASSLRESGNGNTIYF
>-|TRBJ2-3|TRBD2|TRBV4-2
TGTGCCAGCAGCCCCACTAGCGGGGGTATGGCAGATACGCAGTATTTT
CASSPTSGGMADTQYF
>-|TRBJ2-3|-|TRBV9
TGTGCCAGCAGCCCTGGGGGGATAGGGACAGATACGCAGTATTTT
CASSPGGIGTDTQYF
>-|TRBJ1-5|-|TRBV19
TGTGCCAGTAGTATCGGGGGGCAGCCCCAGCATTTT
CASSIGGQPQHF
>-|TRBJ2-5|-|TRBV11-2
TGTGCCGGACGTGGGGGCGAGACCCAGTACTTC
CAGRGGETQYF
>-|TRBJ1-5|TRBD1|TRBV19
TGTGCCACTGGACAGGGGCCTTTGATGCCCCAGCATTTT
CATGQGPLMPQHF
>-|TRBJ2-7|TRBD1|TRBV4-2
TGTGCCAGCAGCCAATTAGGGACAGGTTATTCCTACGAGCAGTACTTC
CASSQLGTGYSYEQYF
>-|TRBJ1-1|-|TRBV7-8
TGTGCCAGCAGCTTATTCGGGGGAGGAATGAACACTGAAGCTTTCTTT
CASSLFGGGMNTEAFF
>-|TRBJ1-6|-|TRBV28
TGTGCCAGCACCCCTCTTTTCCGCTCACCCCTCCACTTT
CASTPLFRSPLHF
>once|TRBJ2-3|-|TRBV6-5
TGTGCCAGCAGTTTGACAACCTCCAGTACAGATACGCAGTATTTT
CASSLTTSSTDTQYF
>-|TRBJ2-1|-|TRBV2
TGTGCCAGCAGCTTCCTCTCCTACAATGAGCAGTTCTTC
CASSFLSYNEQFF
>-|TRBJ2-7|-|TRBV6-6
TGTGCCAGCAGTTTGTGGGGGGACTCCAGCTCCTACGAGCAGTACTTC
CASSLWGDSSSYEQYF
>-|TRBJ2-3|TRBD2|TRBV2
TGTGCCAGCAGTGGCCAAACTAGCGGATCATTCACAGATACGCAGTATTTT
CASSGQTSGSFTDTQYF
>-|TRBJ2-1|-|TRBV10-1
TGCGCCAGCAGCACCACGTGGCAGGGGAATGAGCAGTTCTTC
CASSTTWQGNEQFF
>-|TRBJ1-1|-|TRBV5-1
TGCGCCAGCAGCTTGGCCGCCGGGGCGATCACTGAAGCTTTCTTT
CASSLAAGAITEAFF
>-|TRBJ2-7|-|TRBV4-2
TGTGCCAGCAGCCAAGAGGAGGGGCCCTACGAGCAGTACTTC
CASSQEEGPYEQYF
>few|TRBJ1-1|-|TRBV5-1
TGCGCCAGCAGCCCGAGGAGTGCTTACACTGAAGCTTTCTTT
CASSPRSAYTEAFF
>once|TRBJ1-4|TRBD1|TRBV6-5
TGTGCCAGCAGTCTCGGGACAGGGCTTAATGAAAAACTGTTTTTT
CASSLGTGLNEKLFF
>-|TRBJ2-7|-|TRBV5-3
TGTGCCAGCAGCTTGGAAGGGGACTCCTACGAGCAGTACTTC
CASSLEGDSYEQYF
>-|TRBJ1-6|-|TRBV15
TGTGCCACCAAGGGGGCCTATAATTCACCCCTCCACTTT
CATKGAYNSPLHF
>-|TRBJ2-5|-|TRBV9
TGTGCCAGCAGCGCTCCCGGACAGAATCGGGAGACCCAGTACTTC
CASSAPGQNRETQYF
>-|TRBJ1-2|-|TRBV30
TGTGCCTGGAATACCCGGGACACCTATAACTATGGCTACACCTTC
CAWNTRDTYNYGYTF
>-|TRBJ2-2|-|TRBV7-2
TGTGCCAGCAGCCCTAGGCGGCCAGCTAACACCGGGGAGCTGTTTTTT
CASSPRRPANTGELFF
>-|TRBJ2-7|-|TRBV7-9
TGTGCCAGCAGTTCTTCTAGGGGGGGCTCCTACGAGCAGTACTTC
CASSSSRGGSYEQYF
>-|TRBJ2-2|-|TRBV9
TGTGCCAGCAGCTTAATGGAGAACACCGGGGAGCTGTTTTTT
CASSLMENTGELFF
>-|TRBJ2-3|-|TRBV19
TGTGCCAGTAGTCCCGGTTGGGACGACACAGATACGCAGTATTTT
CASSPGWDDTDTQYF
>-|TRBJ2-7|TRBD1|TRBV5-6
TGTGCCAGCAGCTACGGGACAGGGGGCATTCACGAGCAGTACTTC
CASSYGTGGIHEQYF
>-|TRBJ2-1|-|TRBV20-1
TGCAGTGTCTCTTACAGTGAGCAGTTCTTC
CSVSYSEQFF
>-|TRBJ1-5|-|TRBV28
TGTGCCAGCAAAAACCGGTATAGCAATCAGCCCCAGCATTTT
CASKNRYSNQPQHF
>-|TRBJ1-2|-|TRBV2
TGTGCCAGCAGTGTGGACAGATGGAGCGTTGACTATGGCTACACCTTC
CASSVDRWSVDYGYTF
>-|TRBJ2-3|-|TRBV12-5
TGTGCTAGTGGTTTTCTACAGGGTTACGACACAGATACGCAGTATTTT
CASGFLQGYDTDTQYF
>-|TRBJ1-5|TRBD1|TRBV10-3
TGTGCCATCAGTGGCACAAAGAAAGACAGGGATCAGCCCCAGCATTTT
CAISGTKKDRDQPQHF
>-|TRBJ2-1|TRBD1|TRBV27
TGTGCCAGCAGTTGGTACGGGACAGAAACCTACAATGAGCAGTTCTTC
CASSWYGTETYNEQFF
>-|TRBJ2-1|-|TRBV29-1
TGCAGCGTTGGACCCCTAGCGACGGTGGGGTCCTACAATGAGCAGTTCTTC
CSVGPLATVGSYNEQFF